The sequence of this TCR beta chain was determined in a study of CD8 T cells in Susac syndrome. The germline V gene encodes CDR1 SQVTM and CDR2 ANQGSEA. With V trimmed by 3 bases and J by 4 bases, 5 bases remained unmatched. The length of the CDR3 is 13 residues. RNA, at about 0.45 to 1 ug, was reverse transcribed with random hexamers. TCRdb recomputed calls from the immunoSEQ multiplex PCR reads with MiXCR, one row per CDR3 protein. The table records more than 110,000 distinct CDR3 sequences, 85% to 95% of them present only once. The sequence derives from a human donor with Susac syndrome. Sequencing was performed on CD4+ T cells from PBMCs. The chain links TRBV29-1 to TRBJ2-5, with 7 bases identical to TRBD1. The CDR3 region has the DNA TGCAGCGTTGACAGGGGGATACGAGAGACCCAGTACTTC. Its protein product is CSVDRGIRETQYF.